What follows are 11 T cell receptor beta chains derived from one specimen sequenced in a study of T cells in Graves' hyperthyroidism and ophthalmopathy. From RNA transcripts, TCR beta CDR3 regions were amplified. An initial round of RT-PCR targeting the TCR CDR3 relied on the HTBI primer set. Using its own MiXCR run on the multiplex PCR reads, TCRdb lists one record per CDR3 protein. This table has 300,000 to 450,000 distinct CDR3 sequences, around 14% appearing once. Sequencing input: blood. Every receptor here comes from a woman under 30 with Graves' hyperthyroidism that later progressed to Graves' ophthalmopathy.

This clonotype was seen repeatedly, ten times or more. This chain links TRBV14 with TRBJ2-1, with TRBD2 matching over 11 bases. J was trimmed by 7 bases and V by 4 bases; bases with no gene match: 6. This CDR3 region has 15 residues. The germline CDR1 and CDR2 sequences are SGHDN and FVKESK. CDR3 in amino acids: CASSLNSGRGNEQFF. Written as DNA, the CDR3 is TGTGCCAGCAGCCTCAATAGCGGGAGGGGGAATGAGCAGTTCTTC.

This clonotype was observed at least ten times. V usage is TRBV29-1 and J usage is TRBJ2-7; TRBD2 is a possible D gene (5 bases). V was shortened by 0 bases and J by 5 bases, with 23 bases between the two germline ends. CDR3 size: 17 residues. Germline lookup yields CDR1 SQVTM and CDR2 ANQGSEA. CDR3 amino acids: CSVEDPEGPPISNEQYF. The CDR3 bases are TGCAGCGTTGAAGATCCCGAGGGTCCGCCGATCTCGAACGAGCAGTACTTC.

This rearrangement joins TRBV6-1 to TRBJ2-1; 13 nucleotides align to TRBD2. Losses at the gene ends were 7 bases for V and 6 bases for J; bases not matched to a gene: 6. The CDR3 spans 15 residues. Germline V CDR1 and CDR2: MNHNS, SASEGT. CDR3 bases: TGTGCCAGCACCGACTGGACTAGCGGGAGCAATGAGCAGTTCTTC. Amino acids: CASTDWTSGSNEQFF.

The table lists this clonotype with a few counts. V usage is TRBV20-1 and J usage is TRBJ2-1, with 14 bases aligning to TRBD2. CDR1 is DFQATT and CDR2 is SNEGSKA in the germline V gene (reference sequence). The length of the CDR3 is 18 residues. The J segment lost 2 bases and the V segment lost 0 bases, leaving 6 bases of the junction unmatched. This CDR3 is CSARERGTSGGTYNEQFF. The CDR3 DNA follows: TGCAGTGCTAGAGAGCGGGGGACTAGCGGGGGAACCTACAATGAGCAGTTCTTC.

Ten or more counts support this clonotype. This chain joins TRBV28 and TRBJ2-7; D ambiguous. The CDR3 is 14 residues long. The V end lost 5 bases, the J end lost 3 bases, and 14 bases lay between the germline ends. CDR1 is MDHEN, CDR2 SYDVKM, per germline. CDR3 bases: TGTGCCAGCAGTCAATCGGTGTTAGTCTACGAGCAGTACTTC. Translating it yields CASSQSVLVYEQYF.

This clonotype was observed many times. The chain combines TRBV5-1 with TRBJ2-7, with D perhaps TRBD1 (5 bases). V was cut by 0 bases and J by 4 bases, with 11 bases left in between. The CDR3 is made up of 14 amino acids. Per germline, CDR1 SGHRS and CDR2 YFSETQ. The CDR3 DNA sequence: TGCGCCAGCAGCTTGGTAGGGGCGGATTACGAGCAGTACTTC. Residues: CASSLVGADYEQYF.

This clonotype was detected a few times. V is TRBV20-1 and J is TRBJ2-1; a weak D match, TRBD2 (6 bases). The V gene lost 0 bases and the J gene lost 3 bases, with 12 bases spanning the gap. Germline V CDR1 and CDR2: DFQATT, SNEGSKA (reference sequence). The CDR3 is 15 residues long. DNA for the CDR3: TGCAGTGCTAGAGATCACCTAGCGAACTACAATGAGCAGTTCTTC. Its translation: CSARDHLANYNEQFF.

The sample holds one count of this clonotype. The chain couples TRBV7-9 to TRBJ2-1; 7 bases fit TRBD2. V dropped 5 bases and J dropped 8; count of bases not matched to a gene: 6. The length of the CDR3 is 13 residues. The germline CDR1 and CDR2 sequences are SEHNR and FQNEAQ (reference sequence). The CDR3, as DNA: TGTGCCAGCAGCCCTGGGGGGGTTTATGAGCAGTTCTTC. Translated: CASSPGGVYEQFF.

This clonotype has at least ten counts. The CDR3: CASNRRTGGESNYGYTF. The CDR3 bases are TGTGCCAGCAACCGCCGGACAGGGGGCGAATCTAACTATGGCTACACCTTC. The V and J genes are TRBV3-1 and TRBJ1-2; 11 bases map to TRBD1. Germline V gene sequence: CDR1 LGHDT, CDR2 YNNKEL (reference sequence). V lost 7 bases to trimming and J lost 0 bases; unmatched junction nucleotides: 10. The CDR3 is 17 residues long.

This clonotype has just a few counts. V usage is TRBV7-8 and J usage is TRBJ2-1; TRBD2 matches at 12 bases. Germline V CDR1 and CDR2: SGHVS, FQNEAQ. This CDR3 spans 17 amino acids. V was clipped by 1 base and J by 2 bases; unmatched bases: 3. In nucleotides, the CDR3 is TGTGCCAGCAGCTTAGGATGGACTAGCGGGACCTACAATGAGCAGTTCTTC. Translating it yields CASSLGWTSGTYNEQFF. Full variable domain (outside the CDR3, taken from reference TRBV7-8 and TRBJ2-1): GAGVSQSPRYKVAKRGQDVALRCDPISGHVSLFWYQQALGQGPEFLTYFQNEAQLDKSGLPSDRFFAERPEGSVSTLKIQRTQQEDSAVYLCASSLGWTSGTYNEQFFGPGTRLTVL.

Ten or more counts support this clonotype. This chain connects TRBV6-2 or TRBV6-3 to TRBJ2-3; possibly TRBD2 for D (6 bases). The germline CDR1 and CDR2 sequences are MNHEY and SVGEGT. The CDR3 runs to 12 residues. V lost 6 bases, J lost 6 bases, and 10 bases lay in between. The CDR3 DNA reads as TGTGCCAGCAGGACGGGAGCCGATACGCAGTATTTT. Its translation: CASRTGADTQYF.